The source of this T cell receptor (beta chain) is a study of breast tumors, draining lymph nodes, adjacent tissues (dated by TCRdb to 2015 to 2016). About the investigation overall: Breast cancer patients provided tumor, adjacent nontumor tissue and axillary lymph nodes, and the study compared the TCR beta repertoires across these three sources. In human breast cancer, the study set out to evaluate how tumor, surrounding tissue and draining lymph node repertoires relate to one another and whether T cells may move between these sites. The investigation overall reported the following: The study presented the conclusion that tumor T cells originate in lymph nodes as consistent with a hypothesis, not as something directly demonstrated. Tumor and nontumor tissue repertoires were found to be significantly more similar in luminal-like than in basal-like breast cancer. The data were considered consistent with most tumor T cells being derived from the lymph node and subsequently expanding within tumor tissue. Tumor T-cell repertoires showed less diversity than lymph node repertoires and more diversity than nontumor tissue repertoires, and tumor T-cell repertoires showed preferential V and J gene usage.

As concerns this clonotype: The antigen this receptor binds is unknown. Base qualities were left out, and no much larger clone turns up one base away.

The axillary draining lymph nodes of breast cancer patients were the source of the lymph node samples. The instrument given in TCRdb is Illumina HiSeq 2000. Multiplex PCR amplification was used to generate the TCR beta chain libraries. High-throughput sequencing was used to analyze the amplified TCR beta chain products. The raw public reads went through TCRdb reprocessing: fastp at Q25, MiXCR clone calling, in-frame beta chains kept. Identical CDR3 protein sequences are pooled into one entry, listed with their most common genes and DNA. This sample holds 80,000 to 130,000 distinct CDR3 sequences; around 20% were observed only once. Of the sample, approximately 1.3% is held by the ten largest clones. Relative to germline, V is 2 bases shorter and J is 1 base shorter, with 12 bases between their ends. Reading from cysteine to phenylalanine, the CDR3 counts 17 amino acids. Only the CDR3 part of the read is kept: 51 bases, read in frame from the first base. In the germline V gene (reference sequence), CDR1 corresponds to MNHNY and CDR2 to SVGAGI.

The chain is made from TRBV6-6 and TRBJ1-6, with the D gene not confidently named. This clonotype originated in a female donor with breast cancer. Some clones in this sample may be carry-over from other donors' samples. The sequencing input was axillary lymph node tissue. This receptor has the CDR3 CASSYPMGGSYNSPLHF. DNA sequence: TGTGCCAGCAGTTACCCGATGGGAGGGTCCTATAATTCACCCCTCCACTTT.